This T cell receptor beta chain derives from a study of OX40 agonist ivuxolimab in advanced cancers. General notes on the study: Ivuxolimab was a fully human IgG2 agonistic monoclonal antibody targeting the costimulatory receptor OX40 (CD134). Intravenous ivuxolimab was administered to patients every 2 weeks at six dose levels: 0.01, 0.1, 0.3, 1.5, 3 and 10 mg/kg. Among the roughly 50 dose-escalation patients, about 19 had hepatocellular carcinoma, 15 melanoma, 9 renal cell carcinoma and 9 head and neck cancer. The dose-escalation cohort was about 83% male with a mean age of approximately 60 years, ranging from roughly 23 to 80. Patients were allowed to have had prior anti-PD-1, anti-PD-L1 or anti-CTLA-4 therapy, and roughly 40% of the dose-escalation patients had been treated with checkpoint inhibitors. Partial responses were achieved by three dose-escalation patients, of whom one had hepatocellular carcinoma and two had cutaneous melanoma. Peripheral TCRbeta sequencing aimed to test whether ivuxolimab altered TCR sequence diversity and caused clonal T-cell expansion. The monotherapy dose-escalation portion (N ≈ 50 patients) of the phase I ivuxolimab trial is reported in the paper.

The trial excluded patients who had a history of autoimmune disease or were on systemic immunosuppression. In every dose cohort, peripheral blood was drawn for TCR sequencing at baseline, cycle 4 day 1, and cycle 7 day 1. The samples were taken from a phase I, first-in-human, multicenter, open-label dose-escalation trial of ivuxolimab. Adults with locally advanced or metastatic melanoma, renal cell, hepatocellular, or head and neck squamous cell carcinoma were enrolled in the trial. Before TCR sequencing, CD4+ T cells and CD8+ T cells from peripheral blood were sorted into separate populations. Genomic DNA was extracted from sorted cells for sequencing of the TCRbeta CDR3 region. The immunoSEQ Assay was used to sequence the TCRbeta CDR3 regions. In TCRdb, the immuneACCESS table is reduced to in-frame sequences with V and J assigned. These tables do not hold every clone; where another copy was compared, an unresolved V gene accounts for under half, and the others remain unexplained. This sample has approximately 73,000 clones in its table, and 85% to 90% of those were observed once. 10% to 15% of the sample comes from the top ten.

The CDR3 goes from the cysteine to the phenylalanine over 13 residues. The retained sequence is limited to the CDR3, 39 bases, with the frame set at the first base. Reading the germline V gene (reference sequence) gives CDR1 LNHDA and CDR2 SQIVND. Relative to germline, V is 7 bases shorter and J is 3 bases shorter, with 10 bases between their ends. Results the study describes overall, beyond this receptor: Antigen specificity was not determined for the clonally expanded peripheral T cells. Low levels of normalized T-cell clonal expansion were also seen in some patients who did not respond. At doses of 0.1 to 3.0 mg/kg, clonal expansion of both CD4+ and CD8+ blood T cells was observed from baseline to week 6. In the 0.1-3.0 mg/kg groups, partial responders had among the lowest normalized peripheral clonal expansion, particularly in CD8+ T cells. After ivuxolimab, CD8+ T cells had more expanded clones than CD4+ T cells on average.

This clone was counted only a few times. It lacks a known antigen. No base quality values were provided; no much bigger clone lies one nucleotide off. The rearrangement combines TRBV19 with TRBJ2-1; the D gene is possibly TRBD1, with 5 bases matching. Material: CD4+ or CD8+ T cells sorted from blood, obtained in a trial of the OX40 agonist ivuxolimab. This receptor was obtained from an adult with an advanced solid tumor such as melanoma, head and neck, liver or kidney cancer. The CDR3 region: CASISRDYNEQFF. At the DNA level, the sequence is TGTGCCAGTATAAGCAGGGACTACAATGAGCAGTTCTTC.